The 28 T cell receptor beta chains in this list originate from one sample, sequenced in a study of T cells after yellow fever vaccination (dated 2019 in TCRdb). This sample's treatment or condition label indicates: live attenuated yellow fever vaccine strain. Library prep was done by 5' RACE. Sequencing was carried out with an Illumina NovaSeq 6000. TCRdb itself trimmed the public reads at Q25 with fastp, ran MiXCR and retained productive beta chains. Every entry covers one CDR3 protein and lists the most common genes and DNA from its rows. For this sample there are roughly 28,000 distinct CDR3 sequences; under 5.5% appear just once. Of the sample, roughly 34% falls within the top ten clones. The material sequenced was PBMCs, either bulk or a sorted T-cell subset (CD4+, CD8+, memory, or dextramer-sorted; not recorded which), taken on the day of the yellow fever booster vaccination. These receptors originate from a man aged 18-30 years who received the YFV17D yellow fever vaccine.

This clonotype has ten or more counts. The chain has TRBV7-3 and TRBJ2-1, with D unclear. The CDR3 extends over 13 amino acids. Per germline, CDR1 SGHTA and CDR2 FQGTGA. Trimming shortened V by 5 bases and J by 8 bases, and 13 bases separated the two germline ends. The CDR3 bases are TGTGCCAGCAGCCCCCTACCGGCTTATGAGCAGTTCTTC. Translating gives CASSPLPAYEQFF.

The rearrangement joins TRBV19 to TRBJ1-4, with TRBD1 identical over 9 bases. The V segment lost 3 bases and the J segment 7 bases; nucleotides outside the gene matches: 9. The V gene's germline CDR1 is LNHDA and CDR2 SQIVND (reference sequence). The CDR3 spans 16 residues. CDR3 residues: CASSIDSGTGSEKLFF. Here the CDR3 DNA reads TGTGCCAGTAGTATTGACTCCGGGACAGGGAGTGAAAAACTGTTTTTT.

This clonotype came up many times. The V gene is TRBV30, the J gene TRBJ2-3; no clear D. Germline V CDR1 and CDR2: GTSNPN, SVGIG (reference sequence). The CDR3 spans 14 residues. Trimming took off 3 bases at V and 0 bases at J, with 10 bases between the two ends. The CDR3 DNA sequence: TGTGCCTGGAGGTCCAGCTATAGCACAGATACGCAGTATTTT. It specifies CAWRSSYSTDTQYF.

The table lists this clonotype with many counts. The chain uses TRBV20-1 and TRBJ2-3, with 11 bases matching TRBD2. The trim removed 3 bases at V and 4 bases at J, leaving 0 bases unmatched. The germline CDR1 and CDR2 sequences are DFQATT and SNEGSKA (reference sequence). The CDR3 runs to 13 residues. The CDR3 loop reads CSASSGGADTQYF. For the CDR3, the DNA is TGCAGTGCTAGTAGCGGGGGGGCAGATACGCAGTATTTT.

This clonotype has ten or more counts. The V and J genes are TRBV5-1 and TRBJ2-7; D may be TRBD1 or TRBD2 (6 bases each). CDR3 length: 13 amino acids. Trimming pared 4 bases from V and 3 bases from J, leaving 11 bases between. The germline CDR1 and CDR2 sequences are SGHRS and YFSETQ. CDR3 loop: CASSPRDIYEQYF. The CDR3 coding sequence is TGCGCCAGCAGCCCGCGGGACATCTACGAGCAGTACTTC.

This clonotype has at least ten counts. The rearrangement uses TRBV6-5 and TRBJ1-1; D unclear. The CDR3 has 14 residues. Looked up from germline, CDR1 is MNHEY and CDR2 is SVGAGI. V lost 0 bases and J lost 6, with 11 bases in between. CDR3 coding DNA: TGTGCCAGCAGTTACTCGAGTCAGCACCCTGAAGCTTTCTTT. Encoded protein: CASSYSSQHPEAFF.

Concerning this clonotype itself: It may be a read error: a sequence one base away is much more abundant. The chain couples TRBV5-1 to TRBJ1-2; D gene uncertain. Germline CDR1 reads SGHRS; CDR2 reads YFSETQ. V was clipped by 2 bases and J by 4 bases, with 15 bases between them. This CDR3 spans 15 amino acids. The CDR3 coding sequence is TGCGCCAGCAGCTTCGTAGAGAGAGACCCCTATGGCTACACCTTC. This codes for CASSFVERDPYGYTF. Drawing the rest from reference TRBV5-1 and TRBJ1-2, the complete variable domain is KAGVTQTPRYLIKTRGQQVTLSCSPISGHRSVSWYQQTPGQGLQFLFEYFSETQRNKGNFPGRFSGRQFSNSRSEMNVSTLELGDSALYLCASSFVERDPYGYTFGSGTRLTVV.

This clonotype was observed at least ten times. J is TRBJ2-7 and V is TRBV4-3, with D perhaps being TRBD1 or TRBD2 (5 bases each). This CDR3 is built from 15 residues. Trimming cost V 1 base and J 3 bases, with 13 bases left between them. Germline assignment: CDR1 LGHNA and CDR2 YSLEER. Here the CDR3 reads CASSQGGTWDYEQYF. CDR3 coding DNA: TGCGCCAGCAGCCAAGGGGGGACCTGGGACTACGAGCAGTACTTC.

As to this clonotype: Sequence at one end of the junction differs from germline and may be a read error. The V and J genes are TRBV12-3 or TRBV12-4 and TRBJ2-3, with 7 bases matching TRBD2. The CDR3 contains 14 residues. CDR3 DNA sequence: TGTGCCAGCAGTTCCTTGACTAGCACAGATACTCAGTATTTT. Translation gives CASSSLTSTDTQYF.

This clonotype was found a few times. J is TRBJ2-7 and V is TRBV5-6, with D hard to call. This CDR3 is built from 12 residues. In germline, CDR1 is SGHDT, CDR2 YYEEEE. The germline V and J ends were trimmed by 4 bases and 5 bases, with 10 bases remaining between them. In nucleotides, the CDR3 is TGTGCCAGCAGCCCCGGTCAGGACGAGCAGTACTTC. Translating it yields CASSPGQDEQYF.

The chain combines TRBV5-4 with TRBJ2-3, with D possibly matching TRBD1 (6 bases). Germline V gene sequence: CDR1 SGHNT, CDR2 YYREEE (reference sequence). The V end lost 4 bases, the J end lost 3 bases, and 9 bases lay between the germline ends. The CDR3 consists of 13 residues. Here the CDR3 DNA reads TGTGCCAGCAGCGTGGACAGAACAGATACGCAGTATTTT. As protein: CASSVDRTDTQYF.

This clonotype was observed many times. CDR3 nucleotide sequence: TGCGCCAGCAGCTTGGCCCAGGTAGGGCCCAACTATGGCTACACCTTC. It specifies CASSLAQVGPNYGYTF. The V call is TRBV5-1, the J call TRBJ1-2; no firm D call. This CDR3 has 16 residues. In germline, CDR1 is SGHRS, CDR2 YFSETQ. The V end lost 0 bases, the J end lost 2 bases, and 14 bases lay between the germline ends.

This clonotype was found many times. The J gene is TRBJ2-5, the V gene TRBV6-5; TRBD1 aligns across 8 bases. J gave up 4 bases and V 4 bases, and 5 bases lay outside the gene matches. This CDR3 is 14 amino acids long. Germline assignment: CDR1 MNHEY and CDR2 SVGAGI. The CDR3 bases are TGTGCCAGCAGTTCTACAGGGGGTAGAGAGACCCAGTACTTC. Protein sequence: CASSSTGGRETQYF.

The rearrangement links TRBV28 to TRBJ1-6, with D possibly matching TRBD1 (5 bases). Germline V gene sequence: CDR1 MDHEN, CDR2 SYDVKM. V was trimmed by 6 bases and J by 14 bases, leaving 20 bases between them. CDR3 length: 14 residues. The CDR3 loop reads CASSPGSSNLALHF. DNA of the CDR3: TGTGCCAGCAGCCCAGGGTCCTCAAATTTGGCCCTCCACTTT.

The chain couples TRBV3-1 to TRBJ2-2; TRBD2 agrees at 9 bases. The germline gives CDR1 LGHDT, CDR2 YNNKEL (reference sequence). CDR3 size: 13 residues. V lost 5 bases to trimming and J lost 17 bases; unmatched junction nucleotides: 12. CDR3: CASSTPSGEPFFF. DNA of the CDR3: TGTGCCAGCAGCACTCCTAGCGGGGAGCCTTTTTTTTTT.

This clonotype was counted ten times or more. The genes are TRBV20-1 and TRBJ2-3, with 11 bases that match TRBD2. This CDR3 region has 14 residues. Per the germline V gene, CDR1 is DFQATT and CDR2 is SNEGSKA (reference sequence). Germline trimming cut 5 bases from V and 6 bases from J; bases unmatched to any gene: 7. CDR3 sequence (DNA): TGCAGTGCTGGTAGCGGGGGGGCGGTGGATACGCAGTATTTT. Amino acid sequence: CSAGSGGAVDTQYF.

This clonotype showed up many times. This chain uses TRBV4-1 with TRBJ2-3, with D perhaps matching TRBD1 or TRBD2 (5 bases each). Trimming took off 0 bases at V and 3 bases at J, with 7 bases between the two ends. Germline V lookup: CDR1 MGHRA, CDR2 YSYEKL. The CDR3 has 14 amino acids. The DNA of the CDR3 is TGCGCCAGCAGCCAAGATTGGGGGACAGATACGCAGTATTTT. This translates into CASSQDWGTDTQYF.

As to this clonotype: A much larger clone is a single base away; this may be a read error. The rearrangement links TRBV6-2 or TRBV6-3 to TRBJ2-1; weak D call: TRBD2 (6 bases). From germline, CDR1 is MNHEY and CDR2 SVGEGT. The CDR3 covers 14 residues. The CDR3 sequence is CASGLSISYYEQFF. The DNA of the CDR3 is TGTGCCAGCGGACTATCCATCTCCTACTATGAGCAGTTCTTC.

This clonotype was counted many times. V and J are TRBV7-2 and TRBJ2-2, with 7 bases fitting TRBD2. Germline V gene sequence: CDR1 SGHTA, CDR2 FQGNSA. The V segment lost 1 base and the J segment 3 bases; nucleotides outside the gene matches: 2. The CDR3 is 15 amino acids. The CDR3 DNA reads as TGTGCCAGCAGCTTAGGGGGAGGGTACACCGGGGAGCTGTTTTTT. Protein: CASSLGGGYTGELFF.

Many counts were recorded for this clonotype. V is TRBV7-2 and J is TRBJ2-7, with D possibly matching TRBD2 (5 bases). V was cut by 8 bases and J by 8 bases, with 22 bases left in between. Germline lookup yields CDR1 SGHTA and CDR2 FQGNSA. CDR3 size: 14 residues. The CDR3 is CASSTLEGSAKQYF. The CDR3 nucleotides are TGTGCCAGCTCAACCCTAGAGGGCTCCGCAAAGCAGTACTTC.

This clonotype was recorded at least ten times. The chain employs TRBV7-9 and TRBJ1-2; D possibly corresponds to TRBD1 (6 bases). Trimming took off 5 bases at V and 9 bases at J, with 16 bases between the two ends. The germline CDR1 and CDR2 sequences are SEHNR and FQNEAQ (reference sequence). The CDR3 is made up of 13 amino acids. The CDR3 is CASSPRSGASYTF. DNA for the CDR3: TGTGCCAGCAGCCCACGATCGGGGGCGAGCTACACCTTC.

CDR3 DNA sequence: TGTGCCACCGGGACAGGGAATGGCGCAGATACGCAGTATTTT. Protein product: CATGTGNGADTQYF. V gene TRBV5-5 combines with J gene TRBJ2-3, with 9 bases that match TRBD1. Germline V gene lookup returns CDR1 SGHKS and CDR2 YYEKEE (reference sequence). This CDR3 comprises 14 residues. V shed 9 bases and J 4 bases; nucleotides not matched to a gene: 9.

This clonotype was observed at least ten times. The gene calls are TRBV6-1 and TRBJ1-5, with D uncertain. The CDR3 loop spans 15 amino acids. Trimming cost V 2 bases and J 8 bases, with 16 bases left between them. CDR1 is MNHNS and CDR2 is SASEGT in the germline V gene. This CDR3 reads CASSEQPGGVEPQHF. Here the CDR3 DNA reads TGTGCCAGCAGTGAACAGCCAGGTGGGGTGGAGCCCCAGCATTTT.

The sample holds many counts of this clonotype. The chain employs TRBV7-2 and TRBJ1-2, with a weak D call TRBD1 (6 bases). Trimming removed 0 bases from V and 8 bases from J, with 13 bases in between. This CDR3 region has 14 residues. Per germline, CDR1 SGHTA and CDR2 FQGNSA. The CDR3 DNA is TGTGCCAGCAGCTTAGCGATGGGGGCGCGAGGCTACACCTTC. Protein product: CASSLAMGARGYTF. Supplemented by reference TRBV7-2 and TRBJ1-2, the full variable domain reads GAGVSQSPSNKVTEKGKDVELRCDPISGHTALYWYRQSLGQGLEFLIYFQGNSAPDKSGLPSDRFSAERTGGSVSTLTIQRTQQEDSAVYLCASSLAMGARGYTFGSGTRLTVV.

This clonotype was observed many times. The J gene is TRBJ2-7, the V gene TRBV6-5; possible D gene TRBD1, 5 bases. Germline CDR1 MNHEY, CDR2 SVGAGI. V was clipped by 10 bases and J by 5 bases, with 12 bases between them. The CDR3 runs to 11 residues. The CDR3 loop reads CATDSHHEQYF. DNA for the CDR3: TGTGCCACCGACAGTCACCACGAGCAGTACTTC.

This clonotype was picked up many times. The J gene is TRBJ2-3, the V gene TRBV7-6, with 8 bases identical to TRBD2. Germline-derived CDR1 and CDR2 are SGHVS and FNYEAQ. J gave up 3 bases and V 5 bases, and 10 bases lay outside the gene matches. This CDR3 contains 16 residues. The CDR3: CASSPRAGGTTDTQYF. In nucleotides, the CDR3 is TGTGCCAGCAGCCCGCGGGCGGGGGGTACGACAGATACGCAGTATTTT. Complete variable domain (other parts from reference TRBV7-6 and TRBJ2-3): GAGVSQSPRYKVTKRGQDVALRCDPISGHVSLYWYRQALGQGPEFLTYFNYEAQQDKSGLPNDRFSAERPEGSISTLTIQRTEQRDSAMYRCASSPRAGGTTDTQYFGPGTRLTVL.

This clonotype occurred a few times. The chain couples TRBV6-6 to TRBJ1-1, with D unresolved. The germline V gene has CDR1 MNHNY and CDR2 SVGAGI (reference sequence). V gave up 0 bases and J gave up 1 base, with 9 bases separating them. This CDR3 is 15 amino acids long. CDR3 coding DNA: TGTGCCAGCAGTTACTCGATCGTGGGGAACACTGAAGCTTTCTTT. This sequence encodes CASSYSIVGNTEAFF.

In DNA form, the CDR3 reads TGTGCCAGCAGTTACCCTCTAAAAATTAAAGGCCCAGATACGCAGTATTTT. Translating it yields CASSYPLKIKGPDTQYF. The J gene is TRBJ2-3, the V gene TRBV27; D unresolved. CDR1 and CDR2 from the germline V gene are MNHEY and SMNVEV (reference sequence). The CDR3 extends over 17 amino acids. The V gene lost 4 bases and the J gene lost 4 bases, with 21 bases spanning the gap.